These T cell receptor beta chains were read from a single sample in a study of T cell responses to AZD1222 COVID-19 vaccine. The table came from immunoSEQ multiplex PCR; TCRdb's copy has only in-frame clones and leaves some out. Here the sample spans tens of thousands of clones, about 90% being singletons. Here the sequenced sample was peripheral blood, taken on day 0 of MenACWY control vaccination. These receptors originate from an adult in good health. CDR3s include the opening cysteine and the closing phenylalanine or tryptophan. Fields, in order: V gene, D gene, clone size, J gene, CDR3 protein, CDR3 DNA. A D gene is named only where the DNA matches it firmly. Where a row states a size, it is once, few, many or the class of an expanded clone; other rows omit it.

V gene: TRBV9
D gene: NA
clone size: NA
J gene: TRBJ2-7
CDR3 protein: CASSARSGLGYEQYF
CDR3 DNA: TGTGCCAGCAGCGCGCGCTCGGGCTTGGGTTACGAGCAGTACTTC

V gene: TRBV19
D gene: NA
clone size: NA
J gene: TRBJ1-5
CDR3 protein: CASSYNLGNQPQHF
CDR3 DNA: TGTGCCAGTAGTTACAACCTGGGCAATCAGCCCCAGCATTTT

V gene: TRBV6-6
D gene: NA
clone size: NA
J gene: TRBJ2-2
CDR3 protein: CASSYSGEYHRELFF
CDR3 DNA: TGTGCCAGCAGTTACTCAGGAGAGTATCACCGGGAGCTGTTTTTT

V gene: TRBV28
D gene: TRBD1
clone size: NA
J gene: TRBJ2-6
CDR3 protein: CASSQGDSSGANVLTF
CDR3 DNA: TGTGCCAGCAGCCAAGGGGACAGCTCTGGGGCCAACGTCCTGACTTTC

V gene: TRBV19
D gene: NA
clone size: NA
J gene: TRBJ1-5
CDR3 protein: CASSNSPNQPQHF
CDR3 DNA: TGTGCCAGTAGTAACAGCCCCAATCAGCCCCAGCATTTT

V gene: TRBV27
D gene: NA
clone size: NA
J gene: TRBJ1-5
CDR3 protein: CASWDQPQHF
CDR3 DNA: TGTGCCAGCTGGGATCAGCCCCAGCATTTT

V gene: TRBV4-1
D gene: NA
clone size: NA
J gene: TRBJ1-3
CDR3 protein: CASSQEGNGNTIYF
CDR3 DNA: TGCGCCAGCAGCCAAGAGGGCAATGGAAACACCATATATTTT

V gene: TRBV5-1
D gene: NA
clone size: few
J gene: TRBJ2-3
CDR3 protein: CASSLKATDGADTQYF
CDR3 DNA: TGCGCCAGCAGCTTGAAAGCGACAGACGGTGCAGATACGCAGTATTTT

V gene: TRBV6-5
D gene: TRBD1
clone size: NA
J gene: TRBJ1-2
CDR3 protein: CASRPGTGGEGYTF
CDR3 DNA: TGTGCCAGCAGACCCGGGACAGGGGGCGAAGGCTACACCTTC

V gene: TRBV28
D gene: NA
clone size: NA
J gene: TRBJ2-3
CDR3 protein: CASSLGSRGRFGTDTQYF
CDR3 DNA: TGTGCCAGCAGTTTGGGTTCACGAGGGAGGTTTGGCACAGATACGCAGTATTTT

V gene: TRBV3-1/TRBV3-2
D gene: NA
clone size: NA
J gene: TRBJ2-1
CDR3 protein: CASSQFRSTEQFF
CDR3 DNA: TGTGCCAGCAGCCAGTTCAGGTCTACTGAGCAGTTCTTC

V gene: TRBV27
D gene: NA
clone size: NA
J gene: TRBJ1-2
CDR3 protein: CASSSPSGGYTF
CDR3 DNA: TGTGCCAGCAGTTCTCCCTCCGGGGGCTACACCTTC